Here is one T cell receptor beta chain with its context. Its antigen is not yet known. Base qualities are not recorded, but no much larger clone differs from it by a single base. These data are taken from a study of blood T cell repertoires in COVID-19 (dated by TCRdb to the early 2020s). Study-wide context: Samples covering the acute and convalescent phases of COVID-19 were provided by collaborators in the United States, Italy and Spain. Samples came from the ongoing ImmuneRACE study (first 160 participants) plus 1,254 subjects from 6 global collaborators. Subjects who had been exposed to COVID-19, were actively infected with it, or had recovered from it provided the deeply sampled blood TCRbeta repertoires that made up the dataset. Where available, HLA class I and class II types were taken from metadata supplied by the sample provider and were not determined by assay-based typing. The repertoires were released in a freely available public database meant as a resource for research on the immune response to SARS-CoV-2. The material from the prospective study consisted of cDNA or gDNA derived from T cells, B-cell-depleted T cells, or PBMCs. A de-identified subject ID, COVID-19 status, age in years and sex were almost always included in the sample metadata.

The CDR3, cysteine through phenylalanine, is 13 amino acids long. The read is trimmed to its CDR3 DNA, 39 bases read in frame from base 1. Trimming accounts for 3 bases at V and 5 bases at J, while the number of junction bases matched to no gene is 4. CDR1 and CDR2, looked up from the germline V gene, are SQVTM and ANQGSEA. Findings and caveats that apply to the study as a whole: The quantity of clinical and demographic metadata differed by source and by participant and was supplied without curation.

TCRbeta CDR3 regions were amplified from genomic DNA by means of the immunoSEQ Assay, a bias-controlled multiplex PCR. The original pipeline was this. Nucleated cell counts per sample were estimated from amplification of reference gene primers within the assay. To quantify the absolute abundance of each unique TCRbeta CDR3 rearrangement, sequence reads were collapsed and filtered. For each sample, productive Simpson clonality was calculated by taking the square root of Simpson's diversity index across productive rearrangements. In TCRdb, the immuneACCESS table is reduced to in-frame sequences with V and J assigned. These tables do not hold every clone; where another copy was compared, an unresolved V gene accounts for under half, and the others remain unexplained. V and J calls plus clone size are reproduced from that table; the DNA served to infer D and trimming. This sample lists fewer than 300,000 clones; roughly 85% were detected once. 5.1% of the sample is in the top ten clones.

Whole blood was collected in K2EDTA tubes by collaborating institutions according to the institutions' own protocols. For TCRbeta analysis, collaborator samples were shipped as frozen whole blood, as isolated PBMCs, or as DNA extracted from either sample type. This receptor chain uses TRBV29-1 and TRBJ2-3; a stretch of 8 junction bases matches TRBD2. Sequencing was done on a sample of peripheral blood. The TCR originated in a middle-aged man with active or convalescent COVID-19. In nucleotides, the sequence is TGCAGCGTTGAGAGGGCGGGAGGAGATACGCAGTATTTT. It translates as CSVERAGGDTQYF.